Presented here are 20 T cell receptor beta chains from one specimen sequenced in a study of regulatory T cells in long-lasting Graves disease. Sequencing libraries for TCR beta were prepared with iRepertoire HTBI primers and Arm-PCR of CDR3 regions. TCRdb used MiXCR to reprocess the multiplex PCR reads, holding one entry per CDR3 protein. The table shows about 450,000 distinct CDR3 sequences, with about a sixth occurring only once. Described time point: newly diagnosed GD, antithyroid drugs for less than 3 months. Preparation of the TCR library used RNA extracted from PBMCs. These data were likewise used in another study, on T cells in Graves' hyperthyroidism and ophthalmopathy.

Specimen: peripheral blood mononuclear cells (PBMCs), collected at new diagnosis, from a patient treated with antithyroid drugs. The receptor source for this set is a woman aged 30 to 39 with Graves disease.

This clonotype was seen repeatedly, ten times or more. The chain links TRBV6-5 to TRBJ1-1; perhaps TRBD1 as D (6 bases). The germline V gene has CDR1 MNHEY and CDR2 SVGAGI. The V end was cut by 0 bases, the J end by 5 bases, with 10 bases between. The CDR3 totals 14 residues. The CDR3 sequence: CASSYSPGVTEAFF. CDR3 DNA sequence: TGTGCCAGCAGTTACTCGCCAGGGGTGACTGAAGCTTTCTTT.

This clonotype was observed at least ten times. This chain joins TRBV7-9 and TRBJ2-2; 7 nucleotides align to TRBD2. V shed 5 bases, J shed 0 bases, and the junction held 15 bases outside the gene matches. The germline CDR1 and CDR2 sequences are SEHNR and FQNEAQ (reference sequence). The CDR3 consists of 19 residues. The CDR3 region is CASSRRGYRLAANTGELFF. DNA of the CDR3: TGTGCCAGCAGCCGGAGAGGGTATCGGCTAGCGGCGAACACCGGGGAGCTGTTTTTT. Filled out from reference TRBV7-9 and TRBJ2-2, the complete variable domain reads DTGVSQNPRHKITKRGQNVTFRCDPISEHNRLYWYRQTLGQGPEFLTYFQNEAQLEKSRLLSDRFSAERPKGSFSTLEIQRTEQGDSAMYLCASSRRGYRLAANTGELFFGEGSRLTVL.

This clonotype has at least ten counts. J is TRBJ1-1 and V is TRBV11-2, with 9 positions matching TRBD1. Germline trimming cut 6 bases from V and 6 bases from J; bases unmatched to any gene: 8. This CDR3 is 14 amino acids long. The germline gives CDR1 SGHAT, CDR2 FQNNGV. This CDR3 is CASRGTGFNAEAFF. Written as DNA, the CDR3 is TGTGCCAGCAGGGGGACAGGGTTCAACGCTGAAGCTTTCTTT.

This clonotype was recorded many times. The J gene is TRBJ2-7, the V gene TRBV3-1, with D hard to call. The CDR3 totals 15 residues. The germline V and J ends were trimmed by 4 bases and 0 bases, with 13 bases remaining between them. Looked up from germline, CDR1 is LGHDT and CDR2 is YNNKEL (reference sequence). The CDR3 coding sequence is TGTGCCAGCAGCCTCCGGGCGGAGAGCTCCTACGAGCAGTACTTC. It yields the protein CASSLRAESSYEQYF.

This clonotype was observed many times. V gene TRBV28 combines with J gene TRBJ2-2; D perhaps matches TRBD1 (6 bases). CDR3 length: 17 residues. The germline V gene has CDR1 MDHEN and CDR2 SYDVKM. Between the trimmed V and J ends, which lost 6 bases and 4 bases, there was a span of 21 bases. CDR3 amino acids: CASRPTQGSSATGELFF. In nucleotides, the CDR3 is TGTGCCAGCAGACCCACACAGGGTTCATCGGCCACCGGGGAGCTGTTTTTT.

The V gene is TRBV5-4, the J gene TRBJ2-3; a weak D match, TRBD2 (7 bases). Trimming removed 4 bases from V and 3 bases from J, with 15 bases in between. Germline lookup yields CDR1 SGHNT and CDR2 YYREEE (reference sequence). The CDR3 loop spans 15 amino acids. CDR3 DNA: TGTGCCAGCAGCACAACAGGGAGGGAGACAGATACGCAGTATTTT. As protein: CASSTTGRETDTQYF.

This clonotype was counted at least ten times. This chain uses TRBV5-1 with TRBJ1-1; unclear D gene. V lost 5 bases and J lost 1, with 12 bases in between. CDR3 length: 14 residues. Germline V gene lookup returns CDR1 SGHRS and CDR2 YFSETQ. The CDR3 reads CASRGPRQNTEAFF. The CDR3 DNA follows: TGCGCCAGCAGGGGCCCCAGACAGAACACTGAAGCTTTCTTT.

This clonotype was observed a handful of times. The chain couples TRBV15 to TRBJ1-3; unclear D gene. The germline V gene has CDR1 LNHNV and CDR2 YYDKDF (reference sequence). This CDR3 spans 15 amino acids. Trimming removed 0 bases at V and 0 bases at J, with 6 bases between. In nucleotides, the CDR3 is TGTGCCACCAGCAGAGAGTACACCTCTGGAAACACCATATATTTT. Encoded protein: CATSREYTSGNTIYF.

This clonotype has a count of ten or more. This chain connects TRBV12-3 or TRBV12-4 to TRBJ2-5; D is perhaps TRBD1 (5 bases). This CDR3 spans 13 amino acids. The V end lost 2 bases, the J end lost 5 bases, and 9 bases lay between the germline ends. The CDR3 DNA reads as TGTGCCAGCAGTTTAACCAGGGCGGAGACCCAGTACTTC. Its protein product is CASSLTRAETQYF.

The CDR3 nucleotides are TGTGCCAGTAGGGGCCCGGGAGCTGCGGATGAGCAGTTCTTC. Amino acid sequence: CASRGPGAADEQFF. This sequence joins TRBV19 and TRBJ2-1, with D perhaps matching TRBD2 (6 bases). Germline CDR1 LNHDA, CDR2 SQIVND (reference sequence). There are 14 residues in the CDR3. Trimming left V 6 bases short and J 8 bases short, with 17 bases between.

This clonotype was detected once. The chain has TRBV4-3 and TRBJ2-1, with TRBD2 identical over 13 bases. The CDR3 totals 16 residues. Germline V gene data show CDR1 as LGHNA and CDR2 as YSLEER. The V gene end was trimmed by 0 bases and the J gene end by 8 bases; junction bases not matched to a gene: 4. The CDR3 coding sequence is TGCGCCAGCAGCCAAGACGGAACTAGCGGGAGGGATGAGCAGTTCTTC. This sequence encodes CASSQDGTSGRDEQFF.

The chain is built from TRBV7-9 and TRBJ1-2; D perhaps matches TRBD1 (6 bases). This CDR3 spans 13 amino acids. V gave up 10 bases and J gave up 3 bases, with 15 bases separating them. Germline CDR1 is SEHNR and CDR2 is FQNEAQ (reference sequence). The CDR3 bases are TGTGCCACCCACAGGGCAGGGGACTATGGCTACACCTTC. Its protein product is CATHRAGDYGYTF.

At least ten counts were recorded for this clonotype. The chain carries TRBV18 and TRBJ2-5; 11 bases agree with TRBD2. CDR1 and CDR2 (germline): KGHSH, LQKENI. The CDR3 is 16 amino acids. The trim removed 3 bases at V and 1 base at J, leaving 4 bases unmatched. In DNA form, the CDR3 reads TGTGCCAGCTCACCGGGACTAGCGGCCATCCAAGAGACCCAGTACTTC. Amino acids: CASSPGLAAIQETQYF.

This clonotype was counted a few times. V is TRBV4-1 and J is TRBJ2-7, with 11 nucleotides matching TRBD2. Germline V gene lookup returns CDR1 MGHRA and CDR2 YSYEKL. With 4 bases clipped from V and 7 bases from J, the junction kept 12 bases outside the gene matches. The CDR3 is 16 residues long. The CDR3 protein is CASSRVAGGPSDEQYF. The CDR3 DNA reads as TGCGCCAGCAGCCGAGTAGCGGGAGGGCCCTCGGATGAGCAGTACTTC.

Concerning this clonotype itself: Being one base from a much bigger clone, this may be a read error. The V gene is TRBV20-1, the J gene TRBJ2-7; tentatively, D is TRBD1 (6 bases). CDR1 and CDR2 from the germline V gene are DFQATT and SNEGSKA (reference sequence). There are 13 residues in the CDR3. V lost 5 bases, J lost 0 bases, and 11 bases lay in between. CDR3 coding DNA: TGCAGTGCTGGCGGACAGTTCTCCTACGAGCAGTACTTC. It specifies CSAGGQFSYEQYF.

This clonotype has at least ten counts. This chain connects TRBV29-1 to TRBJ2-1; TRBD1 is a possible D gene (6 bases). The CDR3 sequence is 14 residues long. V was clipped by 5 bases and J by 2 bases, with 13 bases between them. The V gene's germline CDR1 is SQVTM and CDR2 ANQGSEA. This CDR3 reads CSVSSGDAYNEQFF. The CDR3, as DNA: TGCAGCGTTAGTTCAGGGGATGCCTACAATGAGCAGTTCTTC.

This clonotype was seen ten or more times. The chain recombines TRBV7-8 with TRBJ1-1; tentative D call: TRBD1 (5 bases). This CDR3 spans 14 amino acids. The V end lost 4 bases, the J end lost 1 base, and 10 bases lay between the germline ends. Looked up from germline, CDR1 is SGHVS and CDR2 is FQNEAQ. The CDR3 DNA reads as TGTGCCAGCAGCTCCGGACACGCGAACACTGAAGCTTTCTTT. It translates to CASSSGHANTEAFF.

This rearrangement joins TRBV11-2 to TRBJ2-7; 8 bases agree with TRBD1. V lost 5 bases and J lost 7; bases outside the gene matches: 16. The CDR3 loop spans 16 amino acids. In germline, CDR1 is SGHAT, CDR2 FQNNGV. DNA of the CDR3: TGTGCCAGCAGCATGTCCGGGACAGGAAGAGGTCGTGAGCAGTACTTC. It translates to CASSMSGTGRGREQYF. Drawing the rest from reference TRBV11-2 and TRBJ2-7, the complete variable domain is EAGVAQSPRYKIIEKRQSVAFWCNPISGHATLYWYQQILGQGPKLLIQFQNNGVVDDSQLPKDRFSAERLKGVDSTLKIQPAKLEDSAVYLCASSMSGTGRGREQYFGPGTRLTVT.

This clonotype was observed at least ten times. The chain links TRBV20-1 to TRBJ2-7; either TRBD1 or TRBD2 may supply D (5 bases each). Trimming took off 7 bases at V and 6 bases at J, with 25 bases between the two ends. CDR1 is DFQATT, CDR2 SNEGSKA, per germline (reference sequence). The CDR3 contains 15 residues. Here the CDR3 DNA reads TGCAGTGTCTTTATCGTTAGGGACGGCGGTCCCGAGCAGTACTTC. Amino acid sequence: CSVFIVRDGGPEQYF.

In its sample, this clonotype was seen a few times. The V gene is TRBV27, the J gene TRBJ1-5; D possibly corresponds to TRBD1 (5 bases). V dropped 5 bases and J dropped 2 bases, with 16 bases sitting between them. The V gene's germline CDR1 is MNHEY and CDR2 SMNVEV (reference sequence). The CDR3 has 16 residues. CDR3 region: CASSPRGGAGNQPQHF. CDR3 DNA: TGTGCCAGCAGTCCCCGGGGGGGTGCGGGCAATCAGCCCCAGCATTTT.